Included here is one T cell receptor beta chain sequence, with context. The antigen this receptor binds is unknown. No qualities accompany the bases; no much larger clone lies one base away. TCRbeta CDR3 regions were profiled with the immunoSEQ Assay using bias-controlled multiplex PCR amplification of genomic DNA. For the original study's pipeline: To quantify the absolute abundance of each unique TCRbeta CDR3 region, the sequences were collapsed and filtered. Two models were used to test differential abundance: a binomial model (Fisher-equivalent) and a beta-binomial model that adds time-dependent variance fitted from healthy donors. Clones with fewer than 5 combined templates were removed, and differential abundance was called for clones with a Benjamini-Hochberg FDR below 0.01. In the beta-binomial model, variance was expressed as a function of the total template count across the two samples, in the form v = (b*log(k)+a)^2. TCRdb took this table from immuneACCESS and kept in-frame rearrangements with V and J called. Such tables lack part of the clones; where checked against another copy, unresolved V genes explain under half of the gap, and the rest is unexplained. V and J calls and clone size are copied from that table; D and trimming were computed from the DNA. The sample profile shows more than 65,000 clones; 70% to 90% of them were found once. Of the sample, around 2.8% is held by the ten largest clones.

From a lookup of the germline V gene, CDR1 and CDR2 are KGHSH and LQKENI. Germline trimming: 5 bases from V, 6 bases from J; junction bases outside gene matches: 11. There are 16 amino acids in the CDR3, from cysteine to phenylalanine inclusive. Only the CDR3 region is kept as DNA, spanning 48 bases read in frame from base 1. The sample comes from a study of identifying expanded T cells in peripheral blood (dated 2019 in TCRdb). Turning to the overall study: Four technical replicates, made by sequencing separate aliquots from the same pool of genomic DNA, were compared pairwise.

The study at large found these results: In all healthy donors, the variance in clone template counts between samples taken 2 to 3 weeks apart rose significantly as total template count increased. Across all healthy-donor time intervals, the beta-binomial model significantly lowered both the number of clones called differentially abundant and the false-positive rate. Between technical replicates the binomial model flagged 1 to 1.5 differentially abundant clones, whereas over about 2 weeks the binomial model flagged about 16.4 and over about four weeks 19 to 20. The authors expected biological variance in healthy repertoires might increase further over much longer intervals such as months to years.

No immune events, such as infections, were documented for the healthy donors during the collection period. To calibrate time-dependent variance in a beta-binomial model of T-cell clone differential abundance, blood repertoires from healthy donors were used as a training cohort. The training cohort was composed of roughly 10 healthy donors, 3 female and 7 male. Donor ages ranged from 29 to 64 years, with an average of about 40 years. Whole blood from each healthy donor was obtained from a commercial supplier and was collected at three time points around two weeks apart. For immunosequencing, genomic DNA was extracted from whole blood that had not been sorted.

The sample was blood. The clonotype originates from a person aged 18 to 70 in good health. The chain is made from TRBV18 and TRBJ1-5; 9 of the junction bases match TRBD1. The DNA sequence is TGTGCCAGCTCAGCTACCGGGACAGGGACTGGTCAGCCCCAGCATTTT. This yields the protein CASSATGTGTGQPQHF.